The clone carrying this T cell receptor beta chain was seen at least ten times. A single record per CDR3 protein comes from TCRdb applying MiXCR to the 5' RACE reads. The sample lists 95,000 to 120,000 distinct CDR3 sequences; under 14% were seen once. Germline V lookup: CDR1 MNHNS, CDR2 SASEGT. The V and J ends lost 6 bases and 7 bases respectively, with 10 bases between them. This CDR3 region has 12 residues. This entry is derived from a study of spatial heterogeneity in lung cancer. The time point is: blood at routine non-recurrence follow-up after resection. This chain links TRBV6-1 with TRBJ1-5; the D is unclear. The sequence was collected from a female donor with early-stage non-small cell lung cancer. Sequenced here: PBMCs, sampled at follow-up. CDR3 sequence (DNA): TGTGCCAGCAGCGATGTAGGACAGCCCCAGCATTTT. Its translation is CASSDVGQPQHF.